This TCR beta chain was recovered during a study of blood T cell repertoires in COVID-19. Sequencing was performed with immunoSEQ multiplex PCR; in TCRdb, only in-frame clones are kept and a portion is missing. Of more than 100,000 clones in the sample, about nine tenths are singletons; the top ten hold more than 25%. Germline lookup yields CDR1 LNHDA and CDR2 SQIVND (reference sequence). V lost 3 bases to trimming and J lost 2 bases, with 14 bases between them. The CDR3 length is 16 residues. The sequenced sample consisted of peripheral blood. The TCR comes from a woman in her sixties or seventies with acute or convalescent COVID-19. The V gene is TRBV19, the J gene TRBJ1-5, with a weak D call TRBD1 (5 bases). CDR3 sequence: CASSMDWGGGNQPQHF. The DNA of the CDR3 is TGTGCCAGTAGTATGGACTGGGGGGGTGGCAATCAGCCCCAGCATTTT.